These T cell receptor beta chains were read from a single sample in a study of beta chain features in type 1 diabetes. Generated by immunoSEQ multiplex PCR, the TCRdb table keeps only in-frame clones and is missing some. Found here are roughly 730,000 clones, about an eighth of them singletons; the top ten hold 0.022%. Sequenced input: naive CD4+ T cells from blood. The origin of the receptors is a man between 18 and 35 years old with type 1 diabetes. The CDR3 runs from the conserved cysteine through the conserved F or W. A D gene is named only where the DNA matches it firmly. Rows give clone size only sometimes, using once, few, many, or a class for an expanded clone.

J gene: TRBJ1-1; clone size: few; D gene: -; V gene: TRBV29-1; CDR3 protein: CSATGPGMNTEAFF; CDR3 DNA: TGCAGCGCCACCGGGCCGGGGATGAACACTGAAGCTTTCTTT
J gene: TRBJ2-1; clone size: -; D gene: TRBD2; V gene: TRBV2; CDR3 protein: CASTPLGGNEQFF; CDR3 DNA: TGTGCCAGCACCCCCTTGGGGGGGAATGAGCAGTTCTTC
J gene: TRBJ2-3; clone size: -; D gene: -; V gene: TRBV5-1; CDR3 protein: CASSLVGRGLLTDTQYF; CDR3 DNA: TGCGCCAGCAGTTTGGTAGGCAGGGGCCTTCTCACAGATACGCAGTATTTT
J gene: TRBJ1-5; clone size: few; D gene: TRBD1; V gene: TRBV5-1; CDR3 protein: CASSLTGDGQPQHF; CDR3 DNA: TGCGCCAGCAGCTTGACAGGGGATGGGCAGCCCCAGCATTTT
J gene: TRBJ1-1; clone size: few; D gene: -; V gene: TRBV20-1; CDR3 protein: CSGILNTEAFF; CDR3 DNA: TGCAGTGGTATTTTGAACACTGAAGCTTTCTTT
J gene: TRBJ1-1; clone size: -; D gene: TRBD1; V gene: TRBV7-9; CDR3 protein: CASSLDGTGGVQAFF; CDR3 DNA: TGTGCCAGCAGCTTAGATGGGACAGGGGGAGTTCAAGCTTTCTTT
J gene: TRBJ1-5; clone size: -; D gene: -; V gene: TRBV30; CDR3 protein: CAWTKGGSNQPQHF; CDR3 DNA: TGTGCCTGGACGAAGGGTGGGAGCAATCAGCCCCAGCATTTT
J gene: TRBJ2-1; clone size: few; D gene: -; V gene: TRBV5-4; CDR3 protein: CASSLHPGSYNEQFF; CDR3 DNA: TGTGCCAGCAGCTTGCATCCAGGGTCCTACAATGAGCAGTTCTTC
J gene: TRBJ1-1; clone size: few; D gene: TRBD1; V gene: TRBV27; CDR3 protein: CASSKWTGLNTEAFF; CDR3 DNA: TGTGCCAGCAGTAAATGGACAGGACTGAACACTGAAGCTTTCTTT
J gene: TRBJ1-3; clone size: few; D gene: TRBD1; V gene: TRBV4-1; CDR3 protein: CASSDRDRRNTIYF; CDR3 DNA: TGCGCCAGCAGCGACCGGGACAGAAGAAACACCATATATTTT
J gene: TRBJ1-1; clone size: -; D gene: -; V gene: TRBV28; CDR3 protein: CASSRAGGMNTEAFF; CDR3 DNA: TGTGCCAGCAGTAGGGCCGGGGGGATGAACACTGAAGCTTTCTTT
J gene: TRBJ2-2; clone size: few; D gene: -; V gene: TRBV12-5; CDR3 protein: CASGLAGGGTGELFF; CDR3 DNA: TGTGCTAGTGGTTTGGCAGGGGGAGGCACCGGGGAGCTGTTTTTT
J gene: TRBJ1-2; clone size: -; D gene: -; V gene: TRBV2; CDR3 protein: CASSPYDGYTF; CDR3 DNA: TGTGCCAGCAGTCCGTATGATGGCTACACCTTC
J gene: TRBJ2-1; clone size: -; D gene: -; V gene: TRBV7-3; CDR3 protein: CAPSPLDTYNEQFF; CDR3 DNA: TGTGCCCCCAGCCCGCTCGACACCTACAATGAGCAGTTCTTC
J gene: TRBJ2-5; clone size: few; D gene: TRBD2; V gene: TRBV30; CDR3 protein: CAWGSGETQYF; CDR3 DNA: TGTGCCTGGGGTAGCGGGGAGACCCAGTACTTC
J gene: TRBJ1-4; clone size: few; D gene: TRBD1; V gene: TRBV30; CDR3 protein: CAWDQGGKLFF; CDR3 DNA: TGTGCCTGGGACCAGGGGGGAAAACTGTTTTTT
J gene: TRBJ2-7; clone size: -; D gene: TRBD1; V gene: TRBV30; CDR3 protein: CAWSSSGTGGQYF; CDR3 DNA: TGTGCCTGGAGTTCATCCGGGACAGGGGGACAGTACTTC
J gene: TRBJ2-1; clone size: -; D gene: -; V gene: TRBV2; CDR3 protein: CASSESGGGLYNEQFF; CDR3 DNA: TGTGCCAGCAGTGAATCTGGCGGGGGCCTTTACAATGAGCAGTTCTTC
J gene: TRBJ1-3; clone size: few; D gene: -; V gene: TRBV4-1; CDR3 protein: CASSQGMIQGNTIYF; CDR3 DNA: TGCGCCAGCAGCCAAGGGATGATTCAGGGAAACACCATATATTTT
J gene: TRBJ1-4; clone size: few; D gene: TRBD1; V gene: TRBV7-2; CDR3 protein: CASSSGQGAGEKLFF; CDR3 DNA: TGTGCCAGCAGCTCGGGACAGGGGGCCGGTGAAAAACTGTTTTTT
J gene: TRBJ2-2; clone size: -; D gene: -; V gene: TRBV6-5; CDR3 protein: CASSYLGTDGGGELFF; CDR3 DNA: TGTGCCAGCAGTTACCTGGGGACGGACGGGGGCGGGGAGCTGTTTTTT
J gene: TRBJ2-2; clone size: few; D gene: TRBD2; V gene: TRBV9; CDR3 protein: CASSVAGSGGHGELFF; CDR3 DNA: TGTGCCAGCAGCGTAGCTGGTAGCGGGGGGCACGGGGAGCTGTTTTTT
J gene: TRBJ1-1; clone size: few; D gene: TRBD1; V gene: TRBV18; CDR3 protein: CASSPPGQGNTEAFF; CDR3 DNA: TGTGCCAGCTCACCCCCGGGACAGGGAAACACTGAAGCTTTCTTT
J gene: TRBJ2-7; clone size: -; D gene: -; V gene: TRBV27; CDR3 protein: CASSSGGAYEQYF; CDR3 DNA: TGTGCCAGCAGTTCTGGGGGTGCCTACGAGCAGTACTTC
J gene: TRBJ1-4; clone size: few; D gene: -; V gene: TRBV15; CDR3 protein: CATSRGGAEEKLFF; CDR3 DNA: TGTGCCACCAGCAGAGGGGGGGCGGAGGAAAAACTGTTTTTT
J gene: TRBJ2-7; clone size: few; D gene: TRBD1; V gene: TRBV18; CDR3 protein: CASSPLIGQEVEQYF; CDR3 DNA: TGTGCCAGCTCACCGCTGATCGGACAGGAGGTCGAGCAGTACTTC
J gene: TRBJ2-7; clone size: few; D gene: TRBD1; V gene: TRBV2; CDR3 protein: CASNRDRDEQYF; CDR3 DNA: TGTGCCAGCAACCGGGACAGGGACGAGCAGTACTTC
J gene: TRBJ2-2; clone size: few; D gene: -; V gene: TRBV5-1; CDR3 protein: CATSGGTANTGELFF; CDR3 DNA: TGCGCCACCTCCGGGGGGACAGCGAACACCGGGGAGCTGTTTTTT
J gene: TRBJ2-7; clone size: -; D gene: -; V gene: TRBV7-2; CDR3 protein: CASSPAYEQYF; CDR3 DNA: TGTGCCAGCAGCCCGGCCTACGAGCAGTACTTC
J gene: TRBJ2-7; clone size: few; D gene: -; V gene: TRBV28; CDR3 protein: CASINAQGTYEQYF; CDR3 DNA: TGTGCCAGCATCAATGCCCAGGGGACCTACGAGCAGTACTTC
J gene: TRBJ1-2; clone size: few; D gene: TRBD1; V gene: TRBV5-1; CDR3 protein: CASSSWTGQGVYGYTF; CDR3 DNA: TGCGCCAGCAGCTCATGGACGGGACAGGGGGTCTATGGCTACACCTTC
J gene: TRBJ1-4; clone size: -; D gene: TRBD1; V gene: TRBV9; CDR3 protein: CASSVGQGPNEKLFF; CDR3 DNA: TGTGCCAGCAGCGTAGGACAGGGCCCTAATGAAAAACTGTTTTTT
J gene: TRBJ1-5; clone size: -; D gene: -; V gene: TRBV4-1; CDR3 protein: CASSPFTGANQPQHF; CDR3 DNA: TGCGCCAGCAGCCCGTTCACAGGCGCCAATCAGCCCCAGCATTTT
J gene: TRBJ1-1; clone size: -; D gene: -; V gene: TRBV7-8; CDR3 protein: CASSFSPGVGEAFF; CDR3 DNA: TGTGCCAGCAGCTTCTCTCCAGGGGTTGGTGAAGCTTTCTTT
J gene: TRBJ2-7; clone size: few; D gene: TRBD1; V gene: TRBV15; CDR3 protein: CATSTRDRGADEQYF; CDR3 DNA: TGTGCCACCAGCACCCGGGACAGGGGGGCTGACGAGCAGTACTTC
J gene: TRBJ2-3; clone size: -; D gene: TRBD1; V gene: TRBV6-5; CDR3 protein: CASTLIGQGADTQYF; CDR3 DNA: TGTGCCAGCACCCTGATCGGACAGGGCGCAGATACGCAGTATTTT
J gene: TRBJ1-6; clone size: few; D gene: TRBD1; V gene: TRBV7-2; CDR3 protein: CASSPKTGGYSPLHF; CDR3 DNA: TGTGCCAGCAGCCCGAAGACAGGGGGTTATTCACCCCTCCACTTT
J gene: TRBJ2-1; clone size: -; D gene: -; V gene: TRBV5-1; CDR3 protein: CASSLATLLYNEQFF; CDR3 DNA: TGCGCCAGCAGCTTGGCGACTCTTCTCTACAATGAGCAGTTCTTC
J gene: TRBJ1-2; clone size: few; D gene: -; V gene: TRBV5-1; CDR3 protein: CASSGQQNYGYTF; CDR3 DNA: TGCGCCAGCAGCGGTCAACAGAATTATGGCTACACCTTC
J gene: TRBJ1-1; clone size: -; D gene: -; V gene: TRBV30; CDR3 protein: CACNGGENTEAFF; CDR3 DNA: TGTGCCTGCAATGGGGGGGAGAACACTGAAGCTTTCTTT
J gene: TRBJ2-7; clone size: few; D gene: -; V gene: TRBV27; CDR3 protein: CASSPPRMLNGYEQYF; CDR3 DNA: TGTGCCAGCAGTCCCCCCCGGATGTTAAATGGCTACGAGCAGTACTTC
J gene: TRBJ2-3; clone size: -; D gene: -; V gene: TRBV6-1; CDR3 protein: CASSVRTVVIVADTQYF; CDR3 DNA: TGTGCCAGCAGTGTCAGGACAGTGGTCATCGTAGCAGATACGCAGTATTTT
J gene: TRBJ2-1; clone size: few; D gene: -; V gene: TRBV5-4; CDR3 protein: CASSPYDTHSYNEQFF; CDR3 DNA: TGTGCCAGCAGCCCTTATGACACCCACTCCTACAATGAGCAGTTCTTC
J gene: TRBJ2-7; clone size: -; D gene: -; V gene: TRBV5-4; CDR3 protein: CASSLVDSYEQYF; CDR3 DNA: TGTGCCAGCAGCTTGGTAGACAGCTACGAGCAGTACTTC
J gene: TRBJ2-5; clone size: -; D gene: -; V gene: TRBV10-1; CDR3 protein: CASSDGGWQETQYF; CDR3 DNA: TGCGCCAGCAGTGACGGTGGCTGGCAAGAGACCCAGTACTTC
J gene: TRBJ1-1; clone size: few; D gene: TRBD1; V gene: TRBV13; CDR3 protein: CASSLMTGDAFF; CDR3 DNA: TGTGCCAGCAGCCTCATGACAGGGGATGCTTTCTTT
J gene: TRBJ1-6; clone size: few; D gene: -; V gene: TRBV28; CDR3 protein: CASSLIQGDNSPLHF; CDR3 DNA: TGTGCCAGCAGTTTAATACAGGGTGATAATTCACCCCTCCACTTT
J gene: TRBJ2-3; clone size: few; D gene: -; V gene: TRBV30; CDR3 protein: CAWSPGDTQYF; CDR3 DNA: TGTGCCTGGAGCCCCGGTGATACGCAGTATTTT
J gene: TRBJ1-1; clone size: -; D gene: -; V gene: TRBV9; CDR3 protein: CASSVHMNTEAFF; CDR3 DNA: TGTGCCAGCAGCGTACACATGAACACTGAAGCTTTCTTT
J gene: TRBJ1-3; clone size: -; D gene: -; V gene: TRBV19; CDR3 protein: CASTKGVPSGNTIYF; CDR3 DNA: TGTGCCAGTACGAAAGGGGTACCCTCTGGAAACACCATATATTTT